One sample yielded the 3 T cell receptor beta chains listed below, sequenced in a study of T cell responses to AZD1222 COVID-19 vaccine. Here immunoSEQ multiplex PCR was the method, and the copy in TCRdb shows in-frame clones only, minus some. The profile shows 90,000 to 110,000 clones, around 89% of them singletons. The input for sequencing was peripheral blood, taken on day 0 of AZD1222 vaccination. These TCRs come from an adult in good health.

CDR3 bases: TGTGCCAGCAGCCAAGAGGGAGGTCGAGGCTACACCTTC. Translated: CASSQEGGRGYTF. V and J are TRBV14 and TRBJ1-2; D remains ambiguous. V dropped 0 bases and J dropped 8 bases, with 10 bases sitting between them. Germline CDR1 reads SGHDN; CDR2 reads FVKESK. The CDR3 has 13 amino acids.

The genes are TRBV7-2 and TRBJ2-5, with D perhaps TRBD1 or TRBD2 (5 bases each). The CDR3 is made up of 15 amino acids. Trimming took 5 bases from V and 5 from J, leaving 18 bases between them. CDR1 is SGHTA, CDR2 FQGNSA, per germline. This CDR3 reads CASSTSWGTRETQYF. The CDR3, as DNA: TGTGCCAGCAGCACGTCTTGGGGGACCAGGGAGACCCAGTACTTC.

This clone was seen a few times. The gene calls are TRBV28 and TRBJ1-2; 9 positions agree with TRBD1. The CDR3 runs to 14 residues. CDR1 MDHEN and CDR2 SYDVKM come from the germline V gene. Unmatched junction bases numbered 5, after V lost 2 bases and J lost 7 bases. This chain's CDR3 is CASSLSPGQGGYTF. The DNA of the CDR3 is TGTGCCAGCAGTTTAAGTCCGGGACAGGGTGGCTACACCTTC.